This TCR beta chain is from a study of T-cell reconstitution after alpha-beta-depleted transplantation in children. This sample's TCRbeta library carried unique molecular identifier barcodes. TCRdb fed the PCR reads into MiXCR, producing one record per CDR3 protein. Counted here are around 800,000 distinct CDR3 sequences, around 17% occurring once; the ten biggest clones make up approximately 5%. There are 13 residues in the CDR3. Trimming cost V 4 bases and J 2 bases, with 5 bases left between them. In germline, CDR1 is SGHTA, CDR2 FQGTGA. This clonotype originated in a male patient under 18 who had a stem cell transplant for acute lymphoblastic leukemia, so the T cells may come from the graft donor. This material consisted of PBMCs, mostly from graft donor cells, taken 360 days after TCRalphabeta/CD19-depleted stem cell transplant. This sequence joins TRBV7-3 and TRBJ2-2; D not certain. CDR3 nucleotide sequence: TGTGCCAGCAGCTCCTACAACACCGGGGAGCTGTTTTTT. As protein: CASSSYNTGELFF.